Each of the 20 T cell receptor beta chains below was sequenced from the same sample in a study of cytomegalovirus exposure and HLA in healthy donors. A multiplex PCR was run with 60 Vbeta primers and 13 Jbeta primers. Generated by immunoSEQ multiplex PCR, the TCRdb table keeps only in-frame clones and is missing some. The sample carries around 67,000 clones, around 67% recorded once. Sequencing was carried out using PBMCs. The receptors come from a woman aged 25 to 39 in good health and CMV-seronegative.

CDR3 amino acids: CASSEGQGAGTDTQYF. CDR3 sequence (DNA): TGTGCCAGCAGTGAGGGACAGGGGGCTGGCACAGATACGCAGTATTTT. V gene TRBV2 combines with J gene TRBJ2-3, with TRBD1 identical over 12 bases. CDR3 length equals 16 residues. Unmatched junction bases numbered 2, after V lost 3 bases and J lost 1 base. Germline V CDR1 and CDR2: SNHLY, FYNNEI.

The CDR3 reads CASSPGLYTGELFF. In DNA, the CDR3 is TGTGCCAGCAGCCCGGGACTTTACACCGGGGAGCTGTTTTTT. The chain carries TRBV14 and TRBJ2-2; TRBD2 is a possible D gene (6 bases). V was clipped by 4 bases and J by 3 bases, with 9 bases between them. This CDR3 spans 14 amino acids. CDR1 is SGHDN and CDR2 is FVKESK in the germline V gene.

Comment on this clone: One base separates it from a far larger clone, so it is likely a read error. Other nucleotide sequences from this sample produce the same CDR3. The genes are TRBV4-1 and TRBJ1-1; weak D call: TRBD1 (6 bases). The germline CDR1 and CDR2 sequences are MGHRA and YSYEKL. V dropped 1 base and J dropped 6 bases, with 15 bases sitting between them. This CDR3 spans 15 amino acids. The CDR3 is CASSQGLGAMAEAFF. The CDR3 DNA is TGCGCCAGCAGCCAAGGATTGGGGGCGATGGCTGAAGCTTTCTTT.

This chain uses TRBV28 with TRBJ1-5, with a possible D match to TRBD1 (6 bases). Germline V gene sequence: CDR1 MDHEN, CDR2 SYDVKM. V was trimmed by 6 bases and J by 6 bases, leaving 15 bases between them. This CDR3 has 14 amino acids. This CDR3 is CASRGAGAGQPQHF. In nucleotides, the CDR3 is TGTGCCAGCAGGGGGGCGGGCGCAGGTCAGCCCCAGCATTTT.

This chain connects TRBV28 to TRBJ2-3; D possibly corresponds to TRBD2 (6 bases). Germline lookup yields CDR1 MDHEN and CDR2 SYDVKM. V was clipped by 5 bases and J by 0 bases, with 6 bases between them. The CDR3 is 13 residues long. This chain's CDR3 is CASSGGSTDTQYF. As DNA, the CDR3 is TGTGCCAGCAGTGGGGGGAGCACAGATACGCAGTATTTT.

The CDR3, as DNA: TGTGCCAGCAGCTTAGTCTGGAGCTACGAGCAGTACTTC. Protein: CASSLVWSYEQYF. V is TRBV11-1 and J is TRBJ2-7; D unclear. Germline CDR1 and CDR2: SGHAT and FQDESV (reference sequence). Between the trimmed V and J ends, which lost 1 base and 3 bases, there was a span of 7 bases. The CDR3 is 13 amino acids. The entire variable domain, with the rest obtained from reference TRBV11-1 and TRBJ2-7, is as follows: EAEVAQSPRYKITEKSQAVAFWCDPISGHATLYWYRQILGQGPELLVQFQDESVVDDSQLPKDRFSAERLKGVDSTLKIQPAELGDSAMYLCASSLVWSYEQYFGPGTRLTVT.

The V gene is TRBV10-2, the J gene TRBJ2-7; the D gene is possibly TRBD2 (5 bases). Germline CDR1 WSHSY, CDR2 SAAADI. Trimming took 3 bases from V and 2 from J, leaving 20 bases between them. The CDR3 contains 17 residues. This CDR3 is CASSDRVEPDGAYEQYF. The CDR3 DNA reads as TGCGCCAGCAGTGATAGGGTGGAGCCGGACGGGGCCTACGAGCAGTACTTC.

The J gene is TRBJ2-3, the V gene TRBV7-9; 8 bases fit TRBD1. Germline lookup yields CDR1 SEHNR and CDR2 FQNEAQ (reference sequence). J gave up 4 bases and V 4 bases, and 10 bases lay outside the gene matches. This CDR3 region has 16 residues. The CDR3 DNA reads TGTGCCAGCAGCTCCCTGTGGACAGGGTCGGCAGATACGCAGTATTTT. This encodes CASSSLWTGSADTQYF.

The chain has TRBV4-3 and TRBJ2-1, with D possibly TRBD2 on 6 matching bases. This CDR3 is 16 amino acids long. Germline CDR1 and CDR2: LGHNA and YSLEER. The V and J ends lost 0 bases and 2 bases respectively, with 11 bases between them. The CDR3 DNA sequence: TGCGCCAGCAGCCAAGACCGACCGGGGGCCTACAATGAGCAGTTCTTC. It specifies CASSQDRPGAYNEQFF.

The chain is built from TRBV2 and TRBJ2-7; 8 bases match TRBD1. Per the germline V gene, CDR1 is SNHLY and CDR2 is FYNNEI. CDR3 length: 14 amino acids. V gave up 7 bases and J gave up 2 bases; unmatched junction bases: 7. This CDR3 reads CASTIGQGPYEQYF. The CDR3 DNA is TGTGCCAGCACCATCGGACAGGGTCCCTACGAGCAGTACTTC.

This clone appeared a few times. The V and J genes are TRBV6-1 and TRBJ1-6; 8 positions match TRBD1. The CDR3 has 15 amino acids. Germline CDR1 MNHNS, CDR2 SASEGT. Trimming cost V 5 bases and J 8 bases; bases outside gene matches: 8. The CDR3 here is CASSRVPDRDSPLHF. CDR3 sequence (DNA): TGTGCCAGCAGTAGGGTCCCGGACAGGGATTCACCCCTCCACTTT.

The chain joins TRBV6-5 to TRBJ1-3; 8 nucleotides align to TRBD1. Trimming cost V 7 bases and J 4 bases; bases outside gene matches: 6. The CDR3 loop spans 14 amino acids. The germline CDR1 and CDR2 sequences are MNHEY and SVGAGI. As DNA, the CDR3 is TGTGCCAGCACCGAGACAGGGGCGGGAAACACCATATATTTT. This gives the protein CASTETGAGNTIYF.

The chain couples TRBV2 to TRBJ1-5, with 8 bases identical to TRBD1. Germline V gene lookup returns CDR1 SNHLY and CDR2 FYNNEI. CDR3 length: 13 amino acids. V lost 4 bases to trimming and J lost 4 bases; unmatched junction nucleotides: 0. As DNA, the CDR3 is TGTGCCAGCAGTGGGACAGGGAATCAGCCCCAGCATTTT. Amino acid sequence: CASSGTGNQPQHF.

The rearrangement joins TRBV27 to TRBJ1-1; 7 bases match TRBD1. The CDR3 loop spans 13 amino acids. Germline CDR1 is MNHEY and CDR2 is SMNVEV (reference sequence). J gave up 5 bases and V 3 bases, and 3 bases lay outside the gene matches. The DNA for the CDR3 is TGTGCCAGCAGTTTGGACAGGAGTACTGAAGCTTTCTTT. Encoded protein: CASSLDRSTEAFF.

This clone was detected only once. The chain is built from TRBV15 and TRBJ2-1, with a weak D call TRBD2 (6 bases). The CDR3 contains 15 residues. V lost 2 bases and J 7 bases, leaving 15 bases between the germline ends. Germline V gene lookup returns CDR1 LNHNV and CDR2 YYDKDF (reference sequence). The CDR3 sequence: CATSRSRGGVNEQFF. DNA for the CDR3: TGTGCCACCAGCAGATCCCGGGGCGGGGTGAATGAGCAGTTCTTC. The variable domain in full, with the rest retrieved from reference TRBV15 and TRBJ2-1, is DAMVIQNPRYQVTQFGKPVTLSCSQTLNHNVMYWYQQKSSQAPKLLFHYYDKDFNNEADTPDNFQSRRPNTSFCFLDIRSPGLGDTAMYLCATSRSRGGVNEQFFGPGTRLTVL.

This clone has only a few counts. This sequence joins TRBV5-1 and TRBJ1-3, with D possibly TRBD1 on 6 matching bases. The CDR3 runs to 15 residues. CDR1 and CDR2 from the germline V gene are SGHRS and YFSETQ. V was shortened by 4 bases and J by 0 bases, with 11 bases between the two germline ends. The CDR3 DNA reads TGCGCCAGCAGCCCGGGACATAACTCTGGAAACACCATATATTTT. Encoded protein: CASSPGHNSGNTIYF.

The rearrangement uses TRBV6-6 and TRBJ1-5, with D possibly matching TRBD1 (5 bases). Germline V lookup: CDR1 MNHNY, CDR2 SVGAGI (reference sequence). V was trimmed by 4 bases and J by 7 bases, leaving 11 bases between them. The CDR3 extends over 13 amino acids. The DNA for the CDR3 is TGTGCCAGCAGTTCTGACAGAAAGCAGCCCCAGCATTTT. Encoded protein: CASSSDRKQPQHF.

CDR3 residues: CASGPPWGADTQYF. CDR3 DNA sequence: TGTGCTAGTGGTCCCCCCTGGGGGGCAGATACGCAGTATTTT. The rearrangement links TRBV12-5 to TRBJ2-3, with D possibly being TRBD2 (6 bases). The CDR3 spans 14 residues. Germline V gives CDR1 LGHNT, CDR2 FRNRAP. The germline V and J ends were trimmed by 5 bases and 4 bases, with 13 bases remaining between them. The full variable domain, with the rest looked up from reference TRBV12-5 and TRBJ2-3, is DARVTQTPRHKVTEMGQEVTMRCQPILGHNTVFWYRQTMMQGLELLAYFRNRAPLDDSGMPKDRFSAEMPDATLATLKIQPSEPRDSAVYFCASGPPWGADTQYFGPGTRLTVL.

The chain links TRBV4-1 to TRBJ1-6; D gene ambiguous. The V end was cut by 4 bases, the J end by 9 bases, with 16 bases between. The CDR3 covers 15 residues. CDR1 MGHRA and CDR2 YSYEKL come from the germline V gene. Here the CDR3 DNA reads TGCGCCAGCAGCCCCCTCGGGTGGCCGGGTTCACCCCTCCACTTT. This sequence encodes CASSPLGWPGSPLHF.

The chain is built from TRBV4-1 and TRBJ1-2; 9 bases are shared with TRBD1. Germline V gene data show CDR1 as MGHRA and CDR2 as YSYEKL. This CDR3 contains 13 residues. Trimming removed 3 bases from V and 5 bases from J; junction bases left unmatched: 1. The CDR3 is CASSQGQGYGYTF. In DNA, the CDR3 is TGCGCCAGCAGCCAGGGACAGGGATATGGCTACACCTTC.